Shown below are 25 T cell receptor beta chains from a single sample sequenced in a study of blood T cell repertoires in COVID-19. Libraries were prepared by immunoSEQ multiplex PCR; TCRdb keeps only in-frame clonotypes and omits some of them. The data show fewer than 150,000 clones, 78% seen once. Material for sequencing was peripheral blood. The source is a man in his sixties or seventies with acute or convalescent COVID-19.

Notes on this clone: Within the sample, other DNA sequences also encode this same CDR3. The chain uses TRBV5-1 and TRBJ1-4; no firm D call. The germline V gene encodes CDR1 SGHRS and CDR2 YFSETQ. With 0 bases removed from V and 0 bases from J, the gap between germline ends came to 6 bases. The CDR3 runs 15 residues. Here the CDR3 DNA reads TGCGCCAGCAGCTTGGTAACAGCAACTAATGAAAAACTGTTTTTT. Its protein product is CASSLVTATNEKLFF.

The CDR3 reads CASSPTPGNTIYF. CDR3 in DNA: TGCGCCAGCAGCCCTACCCCGGGAAACACCATATATTTT. The rearrangement uses TRBV4-3 and TRBJ1-3; D gene unclear. Germline V gene data show CDR1 as LGHNA and CDR2 as YSLEER. The CDR3 is made up of 13 amino acids. Trimming pared 4 bases from V and 4 bases from J, leaving 8 bases between.

This sequence joins TRBV5-4 and TRBJ1-2; D may be TRBD1 (6 bases). This CDR3 contains 15 residues. Germline loops: CDR1 SGHNT, CDR2 YYREEE (reference sequence). V lost 0 bases, J lost 4 bases, and 13 bases lay in between. CDR3 sequence: CASSLGNQGTYGYTF. The CDR3 DNA reads TGTGCCAGCAGCTTGGGAAATCAGGGGACCTATGGCTACACCTTC.

This clone has a handful of counts. The rearrangement joins TRBV5-1 to TRBJ1-1, with D perhaps matching TRBD1 (6 bases). CDR1 is SGHRS, CDR2 YFSETQ, per germline. The CDR3 is 15 residues long. The V and J ends lost 3 bases and 2 bases respectively, with 14 bases between them. As DNA, the CDR3 is TGCGCCAGCAGCTCAGGGGATCTCCAAAACACTGAAGCTTTCTTT. Residues: CASSSGDLQNTEAFF.

The chain is built from TRBV7-2 and TRBJ1-3, with 7 bases lining up with TRBD1. This CDR3 contains 17 residues. The trim removed 1 base at V and 1 base at J, leaving 7 bases unmatched. Germline CDR1 reads SGHTA; CDR2 reads FQGNSA. This CDR3 reads CASSLGAGGRSGNTIYF. In DNA form, the CDR3 reads TGTGCCAGCAGCTTAGGGGCAGGGGGTCGGTCTGGAAACACCATATATTTT.

This chain joins TRBV9 and TRBJ2-5; D call uncertain. Germline lookup yields CDR1 SGDLS and CDR2 YYNGEE. V gave up 1 base and J gave up 0 bases, with 4 bases separating them. CDR3 length: 13 amino acids. The CDR3 reads CASSVSYQETQYF. The CDR3 DNA follows: TGTGCCAGCAGCGTATCGTACCAAGAGACCCAGTACTTC.

This chain joins TRBV2 and TRBJ1-4; the match to TRBD1 covers 8 bases. Per germline, CDR1 SNHLY and CDR2 FYNNEI. This CDR3 has 16 amino acids. V shed 10 bases, J shed 1 base, and the junction held 11 bases outside the gene matches. As DNA, the CDR3 is TGTGCCACCCGAATCCAGGGGGCGAGAACTAATGAAAAACTGTTTTTT. Its protein product is CATRIQGARTNEKLFF.

V and J are TRBV19 and TRBJ2-1; TRBD2 matches at 8 bases. CDR1 and CDR2 (germline): LNHDA, SQIVND (reference sequence). V shed 7 bases, J shed 5 bases, and the junction held 7 bases outside the gene matches. The CDR3 spans 14 residues. The CDR3 is CASTRTSWDNEQFF. The CDR3 nucleotides read TGTGCCAGTACGAGGACTAGCTGGGACAATGAGCAGTTCTTC.

The chain carries TRBV7-2 and TRBJ1-2; 11 bases align to TRBD1. With V trimmed by 5 bases and J by 2 bases, 1 base remained unmatched. The CDR3 is 14 amino acids. Germline V gives CDR1 SGHTA, CDR2 FQGNSA. CDR3 amino acids: CASSRDRGNYGYTF. The CDR3 DNA follows: TGTGCCAGCAGCCGGGACAGGGGGAACTATGGCTACACCTTC.

This sequence joins TRBV24-1 and TRBJ1-3, with no clear D. V lost 3 bases, J lost 4 bases, and 3 bases lay in between. CDR3 size: 12 residues. CDR1 and CDR2 (germline): KGHDR, SFDVKD. CDR3 DNA: TGTGCCACCAGTGATCCAGGAAACACCATATATTTT. This translates into CATSDPGNTIYF.

This chain connects TRBV2 to TRBJ2-2, with D possibly matching TRBD1 (5 bases). Germline V gives CDR1 SNHLY, CDR2 FYNNEI. V was clipped by 6 bases and J by 6 bases, with 14 bases between them. The CDR3 is 14 amino acids. This chain's CDR3 is CASSQGQAAGELFF. CDR3 bases: TGTGCCAGCAGCCAGGGTCAGGCGGCCGGGGAGCTGTTTTTT.

This clone was seen a handful of times. The chain carries TRBV4-2 and TRBJ1-2; TRBD1 aligns across 8 bases. V trimming: 3 bases; J trimming: 4 bases; junction bases outside the gene matches: 13. CDR3 length: 17 residues. Germline V gene sequence: CDR1 LGHNA, CDR2 YNFKEQ. CDR3 DNA: TGTGCCAGCAGCCAGGGGTTCGGACAGGGAGCGCCCTATGGCTACACCTTC. Translation: CASSQGFGQGAPYGYTF.

This rearrangement joins TRBV5-1 to TRBJ1-6, with 9 bases fitting TRBD1. The V gene's germline CDR1 is SGHRS and CDR2 YFSETQ. The CDR3 sequence is 15 residues long. J was trimmed by 8 bases and V by 3 bases; bases with no gene match: 6. CDR3 DNA sequence: TGCGCCAGCAGCTATTTGGGACAGGGTGATTCACCCCTCCACTTT. This codes for CASSYLGQGDSPLHF. The entire variable domain, with the rest obtained from reference TRBV5-1 and TRBJ1-6, is as follows: KAGVTQTPRYLIKTRGQQVTLSCSPISGHRSVSWYQQTPGQGLQFLFEYFSETQRNKGNFPGRFSGRQFSNSRSEMNVSTLELGDSALYLCASSYLGQGDSPLHFGNGTRLTVT.

CDR3 residues: CASSKEGLARGEQFF. CDR3 coding DNA: TGTGCCAGCAGTAAAGAGGGGCTAGCGCGGGGTGAGCAGTTCTTC. This chain connects TRBV6-4 to TRBJ2-1; tentative D call: TRBD2 (6 bases). Trimming shortened V by 5 bases and J by 9 bases, and 20 bases separated the two germline ends. Germline CDR1 reads MRHNA; CDR2 reads SNTAGT. This CDR3 spans 15 amino acids.

This clone was observed once. J is TRBJ2-1 and V is TRBV19, with D uncertain. V was trimmed by 1 base and J by 4 bases, leaving 5 bases between them. Germline V gene sequence: CDR1 LNHDA, CDR2 SQIVND (reference sequence). The CDR3 extends over 13 amino acids. In DNA form, the CDR3 reads TGTGCCAGTAGTATAGGAACTTACAATGAGCAGTTCTTC. It translates to CASSIGTYNEQFF.

CDR3 DNA: TGTGCCAGCAGACCAACAGGGGGCGAGCAGTACTTC. Its translation is CASRPTGGEQYF. This chain uses TRBV6-5 with TRBJ2-7; 8 bases fit TRBD1. V lost 6 bases, J lost 6 bases, and 4 bases stayed unmatched. Germline CDR1 reads MNHEY; CDR2 reads SVGAGI. The length of the CDR3 is 12 residues.

The chain uses TRBV4-2 and TRBJ1-6; D might be TRBD1 (6 bases). The V gene lost 1 base and the J gene lost 5 bases, with 21 bases spanning the gap. CDR3 length: 19 residues. CDR1 and CDR2 from the germline V gene are LGHNA and YNFKEQ. The CDR3 sequence: CASSQVIGAGAANNSPLHF. CDR3 coding DNA: TGTGCCAGCAGCCAAGTAATCGGGGCAGGGGCCGCGAATAATTCACCCCTCCACTTT.

This CDR3 reads CASSLVPSGGQETQYF. DNA of the CDR3: TGCGCCAGCAGCTTGGTGCCTAGCGGGGGTCAAGAGACCCAGTACTTC. V is TRBV5-1 and J is TRBJ2-5, with 10 bases lining up with TRBD2. The V segment lost 0 bases and the J segment 2 bases; nucleotides outside the gene matches: 4. CDR3 length: 16 residues. The germline CDR1 and CDR2 sequences are SGHRS and YFSETQ.

The chain uses TRBV11-1 and TRBJ2-1; TRBD1 aligns across 9 bases. This CDR3 spans 14 amino acids. Looked up from germline, CDR1 is SGHAT and CDR2 is FQDESV (reference sequence). V shed 3 bases and J 9 bases; nucleotides not matched to a gene: 6. For the CDR3, the DNA is TGTGCCAGCAGCTTGAACAGGGGGCAGGTTGAGCAGTTCTTC. It codes for CASSLNRGQVEQFF.

This clone was observed once. The chain uses TRBV9 and TRBJ2-5; possible D gene TRBD1, 6 bases. Trimming removed 4 bases at V and 5 bases at J, with 18 bases between. Germline CDR1 is SGDLS and CDR2 is YYNGEE. There are 15 residues in the CDR3. The CDR3 DNA sequence: TGTGCCAGCAGCCCAACAGGGCATGGGGACGAGACCCAGTACTTC. It translates to CASSPTGHGDETQYF.

The rearrangement uses TRBV7-2 and TRBJ1-2; 7 bases are shared with TRBD1. This CDR3 is 15 amino acids long. J gave up 6 bases and V 5 bases, and 12 bases lay outside the gene matches. Germline CDR1 and CDR2: SGHTA and FQGNSA. CDR3 sequence reads: CASSLAHRGWDGYTF. The CDR3 region has the DNA TGTGCCAGCAGCCTCGCACACAGGGGTTGGGATGGCTACACCTTC.

The rearrangement links TRBV19 to TRBJ2-3; D is unresolved. Germline V CDR1 and CDR2: LNHDA, SQIVND (reference sequence). This CDR3 comprises 14 residues. Between the trimmed V and J ends, which lost 1 base and 2 bases, there was a span of 7 bases. The CDR3 spells CASSIAPNTDTQYF. Here the CDR3 DNA reads TGTGCCAGTAGTATAGCCCCTAACACAGATACGCAGTATTTT.

The sample holds one count of this clone. This chain connects TRBV10-3 to TRBJ1-6; 7 bases are shared with TRBD1. The CDR3 loop spans 15 amino acids. Looked up from germline, CDR1 is ENHRY and CDR2 is SYGVKD. After removal of 2 bases from V and 7 bases from J, the junction contained 5 bases not matched to a gene. The CDR3 loop is CAISEVTGANSPLHF. Here the CDR3 DNA reads TGTGCCATCAGTGAGGTTACAGGGGCGAATTCACCCCTCCACTTT.

Written as DNA, the CDR3 is TGTGCCAGCAGCTTAGGGACAGGGTCCTACGAGCAGTACTTC. Translation: CASSLGTGSYEQYF. J is TRBJ2-7 and V is TRBV7-6, with 8 bases that match TRBD1. The V and J ends lost 1 base and 1 base, in that order; junction bases with no gene match: 0. CDR3 length: 14 amino acids. Germline V lookup: CDR1 SGHVS, CDR2 FNYEAQ.

The chain uses TRBV19 and TRBJ1-5, with D unclear. V gave up 5 bases and J gave up 10 bases, with 18 bases separating them. The CDR3 loop spans 14 amino acids. Per the germline V gene, CDR1 is LNHDA and CDR2 is SQIVND (reference sequence). The CDR3 bases are TGTGCCAGTAGTTTCTCGGGTCCCCGTCGTCCCCAGCATTTT. It encodes CASSFSGPRRPQHF.